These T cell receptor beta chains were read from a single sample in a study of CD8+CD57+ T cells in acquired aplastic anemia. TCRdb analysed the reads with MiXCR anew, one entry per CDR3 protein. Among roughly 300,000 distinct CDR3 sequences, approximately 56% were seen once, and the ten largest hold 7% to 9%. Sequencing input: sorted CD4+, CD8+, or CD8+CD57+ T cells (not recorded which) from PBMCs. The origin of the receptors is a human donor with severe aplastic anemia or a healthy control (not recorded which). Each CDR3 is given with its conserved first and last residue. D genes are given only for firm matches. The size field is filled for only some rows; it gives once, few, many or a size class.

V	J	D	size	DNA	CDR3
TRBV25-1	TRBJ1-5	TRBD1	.	TGTGCCACCATGGGACAGGGCGATAGCAATCAGCCCCAGCATTTT	CATMGQGDSNQPQHF
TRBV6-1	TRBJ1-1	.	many	TGTGCCAGCAGTGAAGCTTTCTTT	CASSEAFF
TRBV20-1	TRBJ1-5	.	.	TGCAGTGCTAGAGCCGACATCAATCAGCCCCAGCATTTT	CSARADINQPQHF
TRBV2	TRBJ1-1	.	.	TGTGCCAGCAGGTCGTCGGGGAAAGCTTTCTTT	CASRSSGKAFF
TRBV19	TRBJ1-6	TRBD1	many	TGTGCCAGCTCCACAGGGGGGACCACGAGTTCACCCCTCCACTTT	CASSTGGTTSSPLHF
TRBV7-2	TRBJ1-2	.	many	TGTGCCAGCAGCTTAGGGGCAACTAACTATGGCTACACCTTC	CASSLGATNYGYTF
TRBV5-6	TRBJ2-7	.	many	TGTGCCAGCAGCTACTTGGGACCCCACCGAGGGGAGCAGTACTTC	CASSYLGPHRGEQYF
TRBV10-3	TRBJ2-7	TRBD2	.	TGTGCCATCAGTGGATTAGCGGGGGGGGCCGACGAGCAGTACTTC	CAISGLAGGADEQYF
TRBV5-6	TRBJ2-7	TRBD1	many	TGTGCCAGCAGCCGGTTGGGACAGACCTACGAGCAGTACTTC	CASSRLGQTYEQYF
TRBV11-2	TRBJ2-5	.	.	TGTGCCAGCAGCTTAGTTTCGTCGAAGACCCAGTACTTC	CASSLVSSKTQYF
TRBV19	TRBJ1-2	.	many	TGTGCCAGTAGCTCACTCGGACAATTTAACTATGGCTACACCTTC	CASSSLGQFNYGYTF
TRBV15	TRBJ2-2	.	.	TGTGCCACCAGCAGAGGGTTCCGAGGGGAGCTGTTTTTT	CATSRGFRGELFF
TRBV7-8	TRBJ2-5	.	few	TGTGCCAGCAGCCCAACCGGGACGGCTGCCCCAGAGACCCAGTACTTC	CASSPTGTAAPETQYF